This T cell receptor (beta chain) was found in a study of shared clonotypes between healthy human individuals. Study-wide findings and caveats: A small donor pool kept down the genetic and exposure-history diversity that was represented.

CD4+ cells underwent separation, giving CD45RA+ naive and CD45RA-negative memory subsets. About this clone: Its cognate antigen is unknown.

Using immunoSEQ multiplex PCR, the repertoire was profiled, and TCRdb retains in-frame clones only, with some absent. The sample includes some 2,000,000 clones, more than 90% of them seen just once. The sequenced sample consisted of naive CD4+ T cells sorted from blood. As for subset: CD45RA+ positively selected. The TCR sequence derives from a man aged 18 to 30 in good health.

This chain's CDR3 is CASSWRLHTDTQYF. The DNA for the CDR3 is TGCGCCAGCAGCTGGAGATTACACACAGATACGCAGTATTTT. V is TRBV5-1 and J is TRBJ2-3; D uncertain. Looked up from germline, CDR1 is SGHRS and CDR2 is YFSETQ. The CDR3 spans 14 residues. V lost 3 bases and J lost 2, with 10 bases in between.